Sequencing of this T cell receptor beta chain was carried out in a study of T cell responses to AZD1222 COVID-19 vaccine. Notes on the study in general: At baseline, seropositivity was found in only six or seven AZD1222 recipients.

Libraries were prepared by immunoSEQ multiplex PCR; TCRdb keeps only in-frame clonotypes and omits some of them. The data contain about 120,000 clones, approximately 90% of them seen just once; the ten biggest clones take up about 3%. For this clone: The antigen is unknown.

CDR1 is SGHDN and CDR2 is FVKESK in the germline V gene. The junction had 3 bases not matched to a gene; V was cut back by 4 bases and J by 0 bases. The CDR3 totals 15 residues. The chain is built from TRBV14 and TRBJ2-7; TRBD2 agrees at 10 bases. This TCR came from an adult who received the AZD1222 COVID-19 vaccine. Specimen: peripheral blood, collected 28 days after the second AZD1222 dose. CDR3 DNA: TGTGCCAGCAGCCCACTAGCGGGGCGCTCCTACGAGCAGTACTTC. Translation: CASSPLAGRSYEQYF.